This TCR beta chain was identified during a study of blood T cell repertoires in COVID-19. V shed 4 bases and J 5 bases; nucleotides not matched to a gene: 7. CDR3 length equals 15 residues. Germline CDR1 is MNHEY and CDR2 is SVGAGI. Sequenced by immunoSEQ multiplex PCR; TCRdb stores in-frame clones only, minus some. The repertoire has about 170,000 clones, around 82% of them found once; the top ten carry roughly a tenth. This clonotype was sampled from a man between 65 and 85 years old with active or convalescent COVID-19. V is TRBV6-5 and J is TRBJ1-1; 10 bases are a match to TRBD1. Specimen: peripheral blood. CDR3 in amino acids: CASSSTGGARTEAFF. DNA of the CDR3: TGTGCCAGCAGTTCGACAGGGGGCGCGCGGACTGAAGCTTTCTTT.